This TCR beta chain appears in the sequencing data of a study of beta chain features in type 1 diabetes. Study observations and caveats: In type 1 diabetes patients, VDJ junctions had fewer insertions; deletions at these junctions were more frequent. All four CD4+ subsets of Type 1 diabetes patients contained TCRB CDR3s that were moderately but significantly shorter. Amplification by PCR could prefer shorter templates, with the same effect in patients and controls.

Expressed TCRB transcripts were sequenced because the isolated RNA had all been reverse transcribed beforehand. Here immunoSEQ multiplex PCR was the method, and the copy in TCRdb shows in-frame clones only, minus some. Seen here are around 280,000 clones, under 8.5% observed once, and the top ten hold 1%. This CDR3 is 16 amino acids long. The junction had 8 bases not matched to a gene; V was cut back by 2 bases and J by 2 bases. The germline gives CDR1 SGHRS, CDR2 YFSETQ. As concerns this clone: Its antigen is not identified.

Sequenced: central memory CD4+ T cells from blood. The V and J genes are TRBV5-1 and TRBJ2-3, with 7 bases lining up with TRBD1. This clonotype was sampled from a woman in her late teens or twenties in good health. DNA for the CDR3: TGCGCCAGCAGCTTTGGGACAGAGGCCTTCACAGATACGCAGTATTTT. Translation: CASSFGTEAFTDTQYF.